This T cell receptor (beta chain) is drawn from a study of Graves' ophthalmopathy and Graves' hyperthyroidism. Study as a whole: Before any treatment, peripheral blood was taken at the initial diagnosis.

Amplification from RNA transcripts yielded the TCR beta CDR3 regions. RT-PCR with HTBI primers came first, then second-round multiplex PCR. TCRdb redid the calling of the multiplex PCR reads with MiXCR, one entry per CDR3 protein. The table lists fewer than 650,000 distinct CDR3 sequences, about a fifth of them singletons. Researchers classed hyperthyroidism as stable given no ophthalmopathy within 18 months of follow-up. Orbital computed tomography, thyroid ultrasound, TRAb, serum thyroxine and clinical symptoms formed the basis of diagnosis. Trimming cost V 0 bases and J 11 bases, with 10 bases left between them. The germline V gene has CDR1 MNHEY and CDR2 SVGAGI. The CDR3 is made up of 12 amino acids.

The specimen sequenced was peripheral blood. The J gene is TRBJ1-1, the V gene TRBV6-5, with D uncertain. This TCR was sampled from a woman aged 18-35 years with stable Graves' hyperthyroidism. Some clones in this sample may be carry-over from other donors' samples. This chain's CDR3 is CASSYSGKKAFF. Here the CDR3 DNA reads TGTGCCAGCAGTTACTCGGGAAAGAAGGCTTTCTTT.